This T cell receptor (beta chain) emerged from a study of quantifying T cell responses using KT2 cells. About the study: TCR alpha and beta constant-region primers primed reverse transcription of RNA. A predetermined fluorescence threshold ended the second PCR, run as a qPCR.

KT2, a clone with a known TCR, was spiked into unfractionated PBMC. Germline lookup yields CDR1 SQVTM and CDR2 ANQGSEA. V lost 4 bases, J lost 0 bases, and 13 bases lay in between. The CDR3 is made up of 14 amino acids. An oligo carrying a UMI was ligated to the cDNA 3' end. An equimolar mix of RC1.1 and RC1.2 primed the beta chain across TRBC1 and TRBC2. A single record per CDR3 protein comes from TCRdb applying MiXCR to the UMI-ligation and nested PCR reads. Among 50,000 to 70,000 distinct CDR3 sequences listed, approximately 13% were seen once. Sequences were obtained from PBMCs spiked with cells of the T cell clone KT2. The chain links TRBV29-1 to TRBJ2-7, with unresolved D. The clonotype was recovered from a human donor. CDR3 bases: TGCAGCGTTGGCCGGGCCAAAAGCTCCTACGAGCAGTACTTC. As protein: CSVGRAKSSYEQYF.